This TCR beta chain was identified during a study of TIL therapy for anti-PD-1-resistant metastatic lung cancer. Study summary: Tumors were harvested before any PD-1/PD-L1 blockade.

The immunoSEQ assay was v3. Each library reached roughly 1.9 million read pairs, or about 4.5-6.5 million at deep level. The data were produced by immunoSEQ multiplex PCR, yet TCRdb's version contains in-frame clones alone and is incomplete. The data contain more than 20,000 clones, around 71% of them singletons. Comments on this clone: Its target is not known.

Time point described: pre-treatment sample, taken before nivolumab and TIL therapy. The study, taken as a whole, reports: Infused TIL clonotypes partially replaced the baseline blood repertoire, then decayed over months.

Here the sequenced sample was blood, taken at baseline. The receptor comes from a person aged 25-85 years with non-small cell lung cancer.

Here the CDR3 DNA reads TGTGCCTGGAGTGTACGGGGCAGCTCCTACAATGAGCAGTTCTTC. Its translation is CAWSVRGSSYNEQFF. The chain joins TRBV30 to TRBJ2-1, with D possibly being TRBD1 or TRBD2 (5 bases each). With 0 bases removed from V and 0 bases from J, the gap between germline ends came to 9 bases. The CDR3 has 15 amino acids. Germline lookup yields CDR1 GTSNPN and CDR2 SVGIG (reference sequence).